Following are 10 T cell receptor beta chains from one sample sequenced in a study of blood T cell repertoires in COVID-19. This table comes from immunoSEQ multiplex PCR, and its TCRdb copy is limited to in-frame clones, with some not included. The sample includes roughly 190,000 clones, about 85% of them seen just once. Sequencing input: peripheral blood. All receptors derive from an elderly woman in a cohort sampled during active or convalescent COVID-19.

This chain connects TRBV19 to TRBJ2-1; TRBD2 matches 12 bases. This CDR3 spans 18 amino acids. Germline V gene data show CDR1 as LNHDA and CDR2 as SQIVND (reference sequence). The V gene end was trimmed by 5 bases and the J gene end by 4 bases; junction bases not matched to a gene: 12. In nucleotides, the CDR3 is TGTGCCAGTAGTCTAGGACTAGCGGGACCTTCTACGTACAATGAGCAGTTCTTC. Its translation is CASSLGLAGPSTYNEQFF.

The V gene is TRBV10-3, the J gene TRBJ1-3, with no clear D. V dropped 4 bases and J dropped 8 bases, with 9 bases sitting between them. Germline CDR1 ENHRY, CDR2 SYGVKD. This CDR3 is 12 amino acids long. The DNA of the CDR3 is TGTGCCATCAGTGGCCGGGTAGACACCATATATTTT. Its translation is CAISGRVDTIYF.

The CDR3 spells CASRNLGTTISGNTIYF. The CDR3 DNA is TGTGCAAGTCGCAACTTGGGGACAACCATCTCTGGAAACACCATATATTTT. This chain joins TRBV12-2 and TRBJ1-3; TRBD1 is the table's D call and was not checked against the DNA. TRBV12-2 is tagged as a pseudogene. This CDR3 has 17 residues.

This clone was seen only a few times. The V call is TRBV7-9, the J call TRBJ2-1; 9 bases map to TRBD2. Germline V gives CDR1 SEHNR, CDR2 FQNEAQ (reference sequence). The CDR3 extends over 19 amino acids. Trimming took 7 bases from V and 9 from J; bases not matched to a gene: 25. The CDR3 protein is CASNLGKWAGGWKPTEQFF. In nucleotides, the CDR3 is TGTGCCAGCAACCTCGGAAAATGGGCGGGAGGGTGGAAGCCTACTGAGCAGTTCTTC.

The rearrangement joins TRBV28 to TRBJ1-5, with 7 nucleotides matching TRBD1. This CDR3 is 16 amino acids long. Germline trimming cut 3 bases from V and 3 bases from J; bases unmatched to any gene: 8. CDR1 is MDHEN and CDR2 is SYDVKM in the germline V gene. The CDR3 sequence: CASSFWGGQDNQPQHF. The DNA of the CDR3 is TGTGCCAGCAGTTTTTGGGGAGGACAGGACAATCAGCCCCAGCATTTT.

The chain links TRBV2 to TRBJ1-2, with D uncertain. CDR1 is SNHLY and CDR2 is FYNNEI in the germline V gene. The CDR3 is made up of 14 amino acids. V lost 0 bases and J lost 6, with 11 bases in between. The CDR3 DNA reads TGTGCCAGCAGTGAAGCGCGGGGTCTTGATGGCTACACCTTC. As protein: CASSEARGLDGYTF.

The chain links TRBV6-2 or TRBV6-3 to TRBJ2-7; D call uncertain. CDR3 length: 11 residues. Between the trimmed V and J ends, which lost 6 bases and 6 bases, there was a span of 9 bases. Germline assignment: CDR1 MNHEY and CDR2 SVGEGT. The CDR3: CASSRHTEQYF. Written as DNA, the CDR3 is TGTGCCAGCAGCAGACACACCGAGCAGTACTTC.

The J gene is TRBJ2-2, the V gene TRBV7-9; D might be TRBD1 (5 bases). The germline gives CDR1 SEHNR, CDR2 FQNEAQ (reference sequence). The CDR3 spans 13 residues. Trimming cost V 1 base and J 5 bases, with 5 bases left between them. CDR3 sequence reads: CASSLEGTGELFF. As DNA, the CDR3 is TGTGCCAGCAGCTTAGAGGGGACCGGGGAGCTGTTTTTT.

This chain joins TRBV19 and TRBJ1-2; tentatively, D is TRBD1 (5 bases). CDR1 is LNHDA, CDR2 SQIVND, per germline (reference sequence). This CDR3 spans 14 amino acids. The V and J ends lost 7 bases and 8 bases respectively, with 20 bases between them. The CDR3 DNA reads as TGTGCCAGTACCCCCGGTGTTGGGGCCGGCGGCTACACCTTC. Translation: CASTPGVGAGGYTF.

This chain connects TRBV3-1 (or the pseudogene TRBV3-2) to TRBJ2-7; the D gene is possibly TRBD1 (6 bases). Germline assignment: CDR1 LGHDT and CDR2 YNNKEL (reference sequence). The CDR3 loop spans 14 amino acids. Trimming left V 3 bases short and J 1 base short, with 10 bases between. This CDR3 is CASSHLGQSYEQYF. DNA of the CDR3: TGTGCCAGCAGCCACCTAGGACAGTCCTACGAGCAGTACTTC.